This T cell receptor beta chain was recorded in a study of response to subunit inactivated influenza vaccine. Findings and caveats of the study: A suggestion made by the authors is that each seasonal influenza vaccination recruits few new T cells.

From the RT-PCR reads, TCRdb called clonotypes with MiXCR, one entry per CDR3 protein. The sample consists of around 520,000 distinct CDR3 sequences, about 25% of them appearing once. This clonotype has a count of ten or more. Its antigen is still unknown. V was cut by 6 bases and J by 0 bases, with 6 bases left in between. Per germline, CDR1 DFQATT and CDR2 SNEGSKA (reference sequence). CDR3 size: 13 residues. This rearrangement joins TRBV20-1 to TRBJ1-6; D ambiguous. The sequence was obtained from a man aged 45-65 years who received an inactivated influenza vaccine. Sequenced material: CD4+ T cells sorted from PBMCs, taken 5 days after vaccination. The CDR3 reads CSARSSYNSPLHF. The CDR3 region has the DNA TGCAGTGCCCGGTCCTCCTATAATTCACCCCTCCACTTT.